The rows below give T cell receptor beta chains drawn from one sample of a study of OX40 agonist ivuxolimab in advanced cancers. Sequencing was performed with immunoSEQ multiplex PCR; in TCRdb, only in-frame clones are kept and a portion is missing. This repertoire shows around 67,000 clones, about 84% found once; its top ten account for less than 9.5%. Sample: CD4+ or CD8+ T cells sorted from blood, taken in a trial of the OX40 agonist ivuxolimab. The receptors derive from an adult with an advanced solid tumor such as melanoma, head and neck, liver or kidney cancer. Each CDR3 is given with its conserved first and last residue. The D gene is left open where the match is weak. Size values are once, few and many counts, or a class for expanded clones, and some rows have none.

d_call,cdr3_length,j_call,clone_size,v_call,cdr3_nt,cdr3_aa
TRBD1,16,TRBJ1-2,few,TRBV6-1,TGTGCCAGCAGTGAACAGGGGGCCAGTATGCTAGGGGGCTACACCTTC,CASSEQGASMLGGYTF
TRBD2,15,TRBJ2-1,.,TRBV6-5,TGTGCCAGCAGTTTTCCTAGCGGGGGTGCCAATGAGCAGTTCTTC,CASSFPSGGANEQFF
TRBD2,13,TRBJ2-1,.,TRBV4-3,TGCGCCAGCAGCGCGGCTAGCGGGAGGGCCCTGTTCTTC,CASSAASGRALFF
.,13,TRBJ1-5,.,TRBV6-5,TGTGCCAGCAGATCGGGACGGGATCAGCCCCAGCATTTT,CASRSGRDQPQHF
TRBD1,14,TRBJ1-1,.,TRBV6-5,TGTGCCAGCAGTTCGGGACAGGGTACCACTGAAGCTTTCTTT,CASSSGQGTTEAFF
TRBD1,14,TRBJ2-2,.,TRBV7-2,TGTGCCAGCGGGCAGGGGGCGGGGACCGGGGAGCTGTTTTTT,CASGQGAGTGELFF
.,14,TRBJ2-7,.,TRBV6-6,TGTGCCAGCAGTTACCGCCGGAGCAGTTACGAGCAGTACTTC,CASSYRRSSYEQYF
.,11,TRBJ2-5,.,TRBV7-6,TGTGCCAGCAGTCCGGGAGAGACCCAGTACTTC,CASSPGETQYF
TRBD2,16,TRBJ2-1,once,TRBV7-2,TGTGCCAGCAGCTTCCTGGGAGCGGGGGGACGGAATGAGCAGTTCTTC,CASSFLGAGGRNEQFF
.,13,TRBJ1-2,few,TRBV10-1,TGCGCCAGCAGTGAGTCGGGAAGGGCGGGCTACACCTTC,CASSESGRAGYTF
.,13,TRBJ2-5,.,TRBV4-3,TGCGCCAGCAGCCAAGGCCTCCAAGAGACCCAGTACTTC,CASSQGLQETQYF
.,14,TRBJ2-1,.,TRBV29-1,TGCAGCGTTGGAGGACTAGGGGGATACAATGAGCAGTTCTTC,CSVGGLGGYNEQFF
TRBD2,16,TRBJ2-5,.,TRBV9,TGTGCCAGCAGCGTGGGGGGAGCGGGAGCGGGAGAGACCCAGTACTTC,CASSVGGAGAGETQYF
.,15,TRBJ2-5,.,TRBV6-5,TGTGCCAGCAGTTACCCCGGACAGGGAGGGGAGACCCAGTACTTC,CASSYPGQGGETQYF
TRBD2,17,TRBJ2-2,few,TRBV5-4,TGTGCCAGCAGCTTGAAACTAGCGGGAGCGGGGACCGGGGAGCTGTTTTTT,CASSLKLAGAGTGELFF
.,16,TRBJ2-5,.,TRBV5-1,TGCGCCAGCAGTCCGGGGGCGGGACAGCTCCAAGAGACCCAGTACTTC,CASSPGAGQLQETQYF
.,15,TRBJ2-5,.,TRBV7-2,TGTGCCAGCAGCCCGAGGCGACAGCTGCAAGAGACCCAGTACTTC,CASSPRRQLQETQYF
.,17,TRBJ1-4,.,TRBV5-6,TGTGCCAGCAGCTTGGTGGGGGATACAGCAACTAATGAAAAACTGTTTTTT,CASSLVGDTATNEKLFF
.,14,TRBJ1-1,once,TRBV30,TGTGCCTGGAGCATATTACGACACGTCCCCGAAGCTTTCTTT,CAWSILRHVPEAFF
.,13,TRBJ2-1,.,TRBV27,TGTGCCAGCAGTCTTGGGACTTACGGTGAGCAGTTCTTC,CASSLGTYGEQFF
TRBD2,15,TRBJ2-1,few,TRBV6-5,TGTGCCAGCAGTCTTACTAGCGGGCCTAACAATGAGCAGTTCTTC,CASSLTSGPNNEQFF
TRBD1,16,TRBJ1-1,.,TRBV7-9,TGTGCCAGCAGCTCCAATCGCCCCGGGACAGACACTGAAGCTTTCTTT,CASSSNRPGTDTEAFF
TRBD2,15,TRBJ2-2,.,TRBV4-3,TGCGCCAGCAGCCAAGTGTTAGCGGGCACCGGGGAGCTGTTTTTT,CASSQVLAGTGELFF
.,14,TRBJ1-4,.,TRBV7-2,TGTGCCAGCAGCTTATTGGGAGGCGCTGAAAAACTGTTTTTT,CASSLLGGAEKLFF